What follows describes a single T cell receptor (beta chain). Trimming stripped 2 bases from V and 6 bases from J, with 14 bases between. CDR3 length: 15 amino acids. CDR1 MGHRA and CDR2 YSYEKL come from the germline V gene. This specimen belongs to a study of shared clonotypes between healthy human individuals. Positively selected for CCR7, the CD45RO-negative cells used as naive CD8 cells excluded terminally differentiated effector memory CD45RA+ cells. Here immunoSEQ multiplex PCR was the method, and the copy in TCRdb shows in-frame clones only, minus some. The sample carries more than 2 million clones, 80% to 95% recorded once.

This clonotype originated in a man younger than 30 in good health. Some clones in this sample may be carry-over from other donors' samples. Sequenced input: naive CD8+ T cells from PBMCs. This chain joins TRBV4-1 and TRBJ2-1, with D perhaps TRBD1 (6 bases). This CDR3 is CASSQPTGTRNEQFF. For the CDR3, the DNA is TGCGCCAGCAGCCAACCGACCGGGACACGCAATGAGCAGTTCTTC.